This T cell receptor beta chain was found in a study of blood T cell repertoires in COVID-19. The assay was immunoSEQ multiplex PCR, and TCRdb's table has in-frame clones only and misses some. Of 200,000 to 250,000 clones in the sample, approximately 90% were seen once. This study enrolled people aged roughly 18 to 90 from under 25 US geographic areas. Participant reports of clinical history set cohort assignment. All recovered Cohort 3 donors got two negative PCRs, got clearance, or saw symptom resolution. Germline loops: CDR1 SGHVS, CDR2 FNYEAQ. CDR3 length equals 18 residues. Trimming removed 5 bases at V and 0 bases at J, with 22 bases between.

The sequence was obtained from a woman aged 25-40 years who had recovered from COVID-19. The rearrangement joins TRBV7-6 to TRBJ2-5, with D perhaps TRBD1 (5 bases). What was sequenced was PBMCs or T cells enriched from blood (not recorded which). The CDR3 reads CASSRNMRQLQYQETQYF. The CDR3 DNA reads TGTGCCAGCAGCCGAAATATGCGACAGTTGCAGTACCAAGAGACCCAGTACTTC.